The entry that follows covers one T cell receptor (beta chain) sequence. The source of the sample is a study of blood T cells in healthy people across ages. This CDR3 is built from 14 residues. V lost 7 bases and J lost 7; bases outside the gene matches: 6. Germline assignment: CDR1 MNHEY and CDR2 SVGAGI. Extraction of total RNA produced a minimum of 5.5 micrograms from each sample. The authors ran a second PCR of roughly 7 to 11 cycles using a sample-barcoded 5' primer and a J-beta primer mix. TCRdb redid the calling of the 5' RACE reads with MiXCR, one entry per CDR3 protein. In the table there are about 720,000 distinct CDR3 sequences, 20% to 25% of which are singletons. These same data were also listed under a study on T cells of mothers and their children. That report notes: Input to cDNA synthesis comprised all extracted RNA, at a ratio of approximately 1.6 ug per 15 ul.

The V gene is TRBV6-5, the J gene TRBJ2-2, with TRBD1 identical over 10 bases. The clonotype comes from a boy between 10 and 17 years old in good health. What was sequenced was blood. CDR3 region: CASNGQGGIGELFF. The CDR3 bases are TGTGCCAGCAATGGACAGGGGGGGATCGGGGAGCTGTTTTTT.